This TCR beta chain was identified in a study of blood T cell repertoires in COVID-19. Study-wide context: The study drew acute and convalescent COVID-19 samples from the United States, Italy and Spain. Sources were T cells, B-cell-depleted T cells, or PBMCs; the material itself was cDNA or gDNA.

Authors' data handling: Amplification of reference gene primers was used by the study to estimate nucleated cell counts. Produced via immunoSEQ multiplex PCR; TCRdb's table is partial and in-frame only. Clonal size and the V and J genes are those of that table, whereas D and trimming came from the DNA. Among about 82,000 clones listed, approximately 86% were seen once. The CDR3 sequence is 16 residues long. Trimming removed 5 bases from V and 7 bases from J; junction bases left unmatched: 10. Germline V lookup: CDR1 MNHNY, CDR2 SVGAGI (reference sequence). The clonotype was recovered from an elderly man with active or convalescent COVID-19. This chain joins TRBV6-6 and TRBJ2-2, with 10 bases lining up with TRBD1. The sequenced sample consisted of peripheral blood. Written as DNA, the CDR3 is TGTGCCAGCAGTAACCCCGTGGGACAGGGGTACGGGGAGCTGTTTTTT. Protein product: CASSNPVGQGYGELFF.